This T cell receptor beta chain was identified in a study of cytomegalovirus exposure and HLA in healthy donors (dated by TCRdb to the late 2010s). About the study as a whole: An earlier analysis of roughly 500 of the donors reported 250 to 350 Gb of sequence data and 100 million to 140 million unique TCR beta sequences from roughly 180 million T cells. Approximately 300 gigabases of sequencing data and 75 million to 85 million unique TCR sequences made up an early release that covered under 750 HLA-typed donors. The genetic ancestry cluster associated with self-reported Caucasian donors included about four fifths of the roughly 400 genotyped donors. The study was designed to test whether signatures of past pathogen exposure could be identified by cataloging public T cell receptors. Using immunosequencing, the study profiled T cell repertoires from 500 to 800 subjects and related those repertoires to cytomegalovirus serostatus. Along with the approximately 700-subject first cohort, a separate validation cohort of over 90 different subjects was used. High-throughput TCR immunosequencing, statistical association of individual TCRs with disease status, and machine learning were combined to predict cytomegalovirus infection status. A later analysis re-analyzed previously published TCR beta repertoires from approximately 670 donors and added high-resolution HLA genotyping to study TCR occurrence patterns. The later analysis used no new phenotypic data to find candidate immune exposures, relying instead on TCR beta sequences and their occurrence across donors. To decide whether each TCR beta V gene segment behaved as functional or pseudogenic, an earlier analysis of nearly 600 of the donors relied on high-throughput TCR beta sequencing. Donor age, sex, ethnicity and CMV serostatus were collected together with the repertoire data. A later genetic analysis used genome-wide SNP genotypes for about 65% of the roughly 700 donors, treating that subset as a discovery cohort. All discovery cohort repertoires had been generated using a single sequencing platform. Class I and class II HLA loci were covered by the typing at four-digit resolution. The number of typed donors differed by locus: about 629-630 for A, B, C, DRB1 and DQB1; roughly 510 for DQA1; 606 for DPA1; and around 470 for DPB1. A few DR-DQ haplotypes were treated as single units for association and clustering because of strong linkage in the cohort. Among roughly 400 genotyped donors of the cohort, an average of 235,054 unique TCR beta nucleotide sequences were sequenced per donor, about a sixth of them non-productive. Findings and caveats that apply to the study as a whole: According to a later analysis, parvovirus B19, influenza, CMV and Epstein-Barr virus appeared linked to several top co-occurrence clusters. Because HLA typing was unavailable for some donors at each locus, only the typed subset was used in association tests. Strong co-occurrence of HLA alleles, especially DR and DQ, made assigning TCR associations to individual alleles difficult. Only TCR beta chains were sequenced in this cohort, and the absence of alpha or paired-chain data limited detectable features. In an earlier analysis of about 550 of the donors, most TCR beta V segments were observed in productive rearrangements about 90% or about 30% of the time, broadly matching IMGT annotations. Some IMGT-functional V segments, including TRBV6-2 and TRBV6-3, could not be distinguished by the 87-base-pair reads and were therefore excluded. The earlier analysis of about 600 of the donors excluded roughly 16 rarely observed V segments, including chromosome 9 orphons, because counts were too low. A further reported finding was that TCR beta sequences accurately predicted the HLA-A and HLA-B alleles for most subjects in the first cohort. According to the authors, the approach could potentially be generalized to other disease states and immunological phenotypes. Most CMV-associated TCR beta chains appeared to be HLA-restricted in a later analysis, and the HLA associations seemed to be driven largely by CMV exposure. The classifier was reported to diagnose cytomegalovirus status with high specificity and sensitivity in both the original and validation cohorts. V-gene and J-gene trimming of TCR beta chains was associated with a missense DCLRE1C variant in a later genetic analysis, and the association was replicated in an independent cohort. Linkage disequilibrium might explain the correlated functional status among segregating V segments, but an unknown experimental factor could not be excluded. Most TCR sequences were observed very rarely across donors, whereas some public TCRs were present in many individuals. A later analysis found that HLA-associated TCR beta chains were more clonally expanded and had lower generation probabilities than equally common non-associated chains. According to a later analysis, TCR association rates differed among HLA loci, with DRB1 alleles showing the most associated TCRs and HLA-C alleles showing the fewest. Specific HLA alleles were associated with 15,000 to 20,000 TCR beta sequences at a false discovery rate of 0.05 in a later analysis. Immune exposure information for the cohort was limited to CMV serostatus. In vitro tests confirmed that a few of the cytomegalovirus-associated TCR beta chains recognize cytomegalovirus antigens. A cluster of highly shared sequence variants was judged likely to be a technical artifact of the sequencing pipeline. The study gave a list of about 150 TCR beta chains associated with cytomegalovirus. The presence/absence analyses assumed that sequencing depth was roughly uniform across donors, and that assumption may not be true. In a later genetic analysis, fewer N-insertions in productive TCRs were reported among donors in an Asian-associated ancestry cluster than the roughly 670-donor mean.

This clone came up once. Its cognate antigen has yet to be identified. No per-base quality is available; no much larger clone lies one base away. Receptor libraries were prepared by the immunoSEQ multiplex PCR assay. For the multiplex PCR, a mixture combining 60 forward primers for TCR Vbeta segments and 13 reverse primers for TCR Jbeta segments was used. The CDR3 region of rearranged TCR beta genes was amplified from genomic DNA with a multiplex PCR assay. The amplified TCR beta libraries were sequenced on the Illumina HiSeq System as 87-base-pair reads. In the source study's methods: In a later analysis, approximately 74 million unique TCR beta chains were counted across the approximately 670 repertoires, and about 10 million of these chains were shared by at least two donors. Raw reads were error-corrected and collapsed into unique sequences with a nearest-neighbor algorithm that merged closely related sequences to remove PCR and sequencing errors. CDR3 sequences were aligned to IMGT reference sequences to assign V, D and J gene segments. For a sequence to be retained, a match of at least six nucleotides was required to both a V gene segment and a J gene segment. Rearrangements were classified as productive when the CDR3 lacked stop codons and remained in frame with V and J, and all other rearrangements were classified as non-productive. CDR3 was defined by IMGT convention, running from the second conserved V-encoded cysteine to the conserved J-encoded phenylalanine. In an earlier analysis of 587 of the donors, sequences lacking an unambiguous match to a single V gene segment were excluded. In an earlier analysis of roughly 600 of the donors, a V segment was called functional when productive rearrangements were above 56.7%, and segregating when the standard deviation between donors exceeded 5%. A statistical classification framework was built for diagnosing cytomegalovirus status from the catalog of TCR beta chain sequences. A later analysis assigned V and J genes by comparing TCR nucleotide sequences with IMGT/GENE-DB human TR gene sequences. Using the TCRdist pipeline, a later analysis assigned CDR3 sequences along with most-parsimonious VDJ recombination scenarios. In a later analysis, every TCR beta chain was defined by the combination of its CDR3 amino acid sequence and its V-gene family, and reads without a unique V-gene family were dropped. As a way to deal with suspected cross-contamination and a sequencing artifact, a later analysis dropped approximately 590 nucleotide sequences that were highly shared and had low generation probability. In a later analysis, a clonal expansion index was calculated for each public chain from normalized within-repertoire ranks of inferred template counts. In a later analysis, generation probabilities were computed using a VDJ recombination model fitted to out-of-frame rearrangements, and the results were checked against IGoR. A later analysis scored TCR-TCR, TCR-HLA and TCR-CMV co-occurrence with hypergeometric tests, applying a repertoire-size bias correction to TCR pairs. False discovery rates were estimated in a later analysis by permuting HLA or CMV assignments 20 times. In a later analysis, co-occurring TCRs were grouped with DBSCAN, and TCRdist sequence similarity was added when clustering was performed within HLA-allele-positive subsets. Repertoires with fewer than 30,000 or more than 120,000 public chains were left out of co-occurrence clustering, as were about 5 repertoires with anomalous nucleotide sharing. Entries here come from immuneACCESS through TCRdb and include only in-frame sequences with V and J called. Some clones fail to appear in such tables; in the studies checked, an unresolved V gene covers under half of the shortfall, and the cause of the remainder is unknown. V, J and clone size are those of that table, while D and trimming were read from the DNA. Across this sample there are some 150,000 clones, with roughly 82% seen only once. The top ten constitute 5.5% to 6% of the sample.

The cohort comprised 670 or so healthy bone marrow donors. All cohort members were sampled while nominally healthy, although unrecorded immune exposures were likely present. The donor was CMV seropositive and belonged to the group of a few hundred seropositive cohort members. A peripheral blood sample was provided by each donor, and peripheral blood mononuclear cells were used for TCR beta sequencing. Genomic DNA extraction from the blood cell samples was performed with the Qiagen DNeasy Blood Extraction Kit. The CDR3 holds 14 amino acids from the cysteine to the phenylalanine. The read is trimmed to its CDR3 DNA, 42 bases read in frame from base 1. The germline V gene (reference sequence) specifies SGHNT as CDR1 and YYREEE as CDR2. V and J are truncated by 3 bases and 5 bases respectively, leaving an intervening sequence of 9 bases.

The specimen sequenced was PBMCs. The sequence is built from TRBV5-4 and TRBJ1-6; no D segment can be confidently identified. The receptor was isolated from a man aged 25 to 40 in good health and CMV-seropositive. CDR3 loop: CASSSRVDNSPLHF. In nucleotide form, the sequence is TGTGCCAGCAGCTCGAGGGTGGATAATTCACCCCTCCACTTT.